This T cell receptor (beta chain) is drawn from a study of T cells in Graves' hyperthyroidism and ophthalmopathy. This clonotype was recorded a few times. What was amplified from RNA transcripts were TCR beta CDR3 regions. The HTBI primer set served for first-round RT-PCR of the TCR CDR3. A single record per CDR3 protein comes from TCRdb applying MiXCR to the multiplex PCR reads. The sample lists hundreds of thousands of distinct CDR3 sequences; 13% to 15% were seen once. This clonotype was sampled from a woman between 45 and 60 years old with Graves' ophthalmopathy. Sequences were obtained from blood.

Here the CDR3 DNA reads TGTGCCAGCTCACCACCCTCCACCAACAACTATGGCTACACCTTC. Translated: CASSPPSTNNYGYTF. The chain carries TRBV18 and TRBJ1-2; D is undetermined. Germline lookup yields CDR1 KGHSH and CDR2 LQKENI. Trimming removed 0 bases from V and 2 bases from J, with 10 bases in between. CDR3 length equals 15 residues.